This TCR beta chain is drawn from a study of human T cells and chemical hapten exposure listed by TCRdb under 2021. About the investigation overall: For sensitization, 2% DPC in acetone was applied to a 2 cm by 2 cm area of upper inner arm skin. Throughout the study period of roughly 24 weeks, patients also received therapeutic DPC doses to the scalp every week. Patch testing on the upper back used Finn chambers containing 0.01% DPC, with scoring done after 6 days according to International Contact Dermatitis Research Group standards. Alopecia areata with under or over 50% scalp involvement, alopecia totalis and alopecia universalis were represented in the patient cohort, which was mostly female. Libraries were pooled for sequencing, and variation in per-sample TCR yields was attributed mainly to small differences in library volumes within the pool. In alopecia patients, the study followed how the peripheral blood TCR repertoire changed in vivo over primary and secondary sensitization to diphenylcyclopropenone (DPC), a hapten. Blood samples were taken from patients before sensitization (week 0) and at 2, 6 and about 24 weeks after DPC sensitization. For TCR sequencing, blood came from 25 to 30 alopecia patients at anywhere from one to four time points (pre-sensitization, 2, 6 and 24 weeks). On the study overall, not on this receptor specifically: No change with DPC sensitization was found in the number of TCRs above 1 in 1000 frequency, and no evidence of global repertoire structure alterations was found. After repeated subsampling, the strength of the expansion versus patch-test correlation and the threshold at which it became significant changed. Patch test score was positively correlated with the number of PT1 expanded TCRs, with significance at thresholds 8, 16 and 32 but not at 4. Because every patient had alopecia, a presumed autoimmune disease, the patients' immune response might differ from that of healthy individuals. Significantly more large CDR3 similarity clusters were formed by expanded TCRs than by pre-sensitization or healthy control sets, consistent with antigen-driven responses.

Inclusive of the bounding cysteine and phenylalanine, the CDR3 is 15 residues long. Only CDR3 DNA is held: 45 bases, read in frame from base 1. The junction carries 15 bases between V and J, which are trimmed by 3 bases and 4 bases respectively. Sequences LGHDT (CDR1) and YNNKEL (CDR2) are obtained from the germline V gene (reference sequence). In the case of this clonotype: What antigen it recognizes has not been identified. No base qualities exist here, and no much larger clone lies one base off it.

Preparation of the library involved RACE. The run used a NextSeq 500. Library preparation attached unique molecular identifiers to individual cDNA molecules for quantitative, reproducible TCR counting. From each blood RNA sample, both TCR alpha and TCR beta chains were sequenced. On the authors' methods: A median of approximately 96,000 TCRs per sample was observed, with a range of about 20,000 to 690,600. V, J and CDR3 annotation of the TCR reads was performed with the Decombinator software suite. Every sample was subsampled to the same number of TCRs (28,000) for the PS versus PT1 abundance plots. Expanded TCRs were defined as absent before sensitization and observed at least eight times at the 2-week time point. In TCRdb, the public reads were trimmed at Q25 with fastp and aligned with MiXCR, with productive beta chains retained. Identical CDR3 protein sequences are pooled into one entry, listed with their most common genes and DNA. The V and J calls, along with clone size, are taken from TCRdb and not from the paper's own processing. Here the sample has 74,000 or so distinct CDR3 sequences; approximately 10% occur a single time. About 3.5% of the sample is in the top ten clones.

This specimen's time point label, per the study, means: patch test 1, 2 weeks after DPC sensitization. The treatment or condition label of this sample denotes: therapeutic diphenylcyclopropenone sensitization with weekly scalp DPC. At each patch-test visit, blood was drawn before the patch test was applied. To be eligible, patients had to be aged 18 to 70, diagnosed with alopecia and judged suitable for DPC therapy, while pregnant patients were excluded. Total RNA was extracted from unfractionated whole blood collected in Tempus Blood RNA tubes. The sequence joins TRBV3-1 to TRBJ1-2; the D gene remains uncertain. This clonotype was obtained from a woman in her sixties or seventies with alopecia areata. Some clones in this sample may be carry-over from other donors' samples. Sequences were derived from whole blood, sampled in connection with sensitization to the hapten diphenylcyclopropenone (DPC). Here the CDR3 is given as CASSQSPGYRYGYTF. The DNA sequence follows: TGTGCCAGCAGCCAGTCTCCGGGATACCGCTATGGCTACACCTTC.